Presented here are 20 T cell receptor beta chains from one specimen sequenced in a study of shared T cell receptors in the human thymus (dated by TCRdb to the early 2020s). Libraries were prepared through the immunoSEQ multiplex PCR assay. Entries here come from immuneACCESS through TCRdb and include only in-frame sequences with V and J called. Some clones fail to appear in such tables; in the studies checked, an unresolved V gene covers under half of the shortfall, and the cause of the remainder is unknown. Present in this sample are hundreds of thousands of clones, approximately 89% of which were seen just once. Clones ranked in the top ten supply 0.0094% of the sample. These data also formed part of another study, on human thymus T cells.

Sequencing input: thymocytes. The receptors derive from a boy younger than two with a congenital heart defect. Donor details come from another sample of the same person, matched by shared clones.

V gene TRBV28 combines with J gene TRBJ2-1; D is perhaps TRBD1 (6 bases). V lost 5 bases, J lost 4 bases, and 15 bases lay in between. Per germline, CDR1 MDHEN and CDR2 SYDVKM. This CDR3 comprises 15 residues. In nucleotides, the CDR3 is TGTGCCAGCAGTGGGCCCCGGGACATATACAATGAGCAGTTCTTC. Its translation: CASSGPRDIYNEQFF.

Written as DNA, the CDR3 is TGTGCCAGCAGTTTCTCTCCGGGACAGGGTGTGGATACGCAGTATTTT. Translating it yields CASSFSPGQGVDTQYF. The V gene is TRBV28, the J gene TRBJ2-3; 9 nucleotides agree with TRBD1. Germline CDR1 reads MDHEN; CDR2 reads SYDVKM. With 3 bases clipped from V and 6 bases from J, the junction kept 10 bases outside the gene matches. The CDR3 contains 16 residues.

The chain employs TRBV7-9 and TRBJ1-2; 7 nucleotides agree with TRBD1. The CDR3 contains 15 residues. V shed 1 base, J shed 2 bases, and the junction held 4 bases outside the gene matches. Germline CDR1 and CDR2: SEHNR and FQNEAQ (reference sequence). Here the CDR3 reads CASSLGGQVNYGYTF. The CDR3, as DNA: TGTGCCAGCAGCTTAGGCGGACAGGTGAACTATGGCTACACCTTC.

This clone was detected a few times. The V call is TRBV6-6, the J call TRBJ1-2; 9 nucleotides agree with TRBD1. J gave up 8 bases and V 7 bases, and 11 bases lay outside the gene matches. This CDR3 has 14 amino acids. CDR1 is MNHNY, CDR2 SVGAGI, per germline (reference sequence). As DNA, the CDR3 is TGTGCCAGCACCCCATGGACAGGGGAGATCGGCTACACCTTC. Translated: CASTPWTGEIGYTF.

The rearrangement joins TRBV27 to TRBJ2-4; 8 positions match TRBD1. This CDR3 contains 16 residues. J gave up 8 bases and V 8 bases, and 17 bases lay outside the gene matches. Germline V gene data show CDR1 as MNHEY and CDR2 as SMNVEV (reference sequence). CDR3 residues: CASANSRGRLEDIQYF. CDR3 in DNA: TGTGCCAGCGCGAATTCCAGGGGGCGCTTAGAGGACATTCAGTACTTC.

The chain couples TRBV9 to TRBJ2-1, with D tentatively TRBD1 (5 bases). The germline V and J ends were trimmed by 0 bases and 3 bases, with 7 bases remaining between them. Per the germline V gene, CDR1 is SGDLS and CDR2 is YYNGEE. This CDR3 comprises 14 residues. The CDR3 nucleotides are TGTGCCAGCAGCGTAGGACAGCTCTACAATGAGCAGTTCTTC. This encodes CASSVGQLYNEQFF.

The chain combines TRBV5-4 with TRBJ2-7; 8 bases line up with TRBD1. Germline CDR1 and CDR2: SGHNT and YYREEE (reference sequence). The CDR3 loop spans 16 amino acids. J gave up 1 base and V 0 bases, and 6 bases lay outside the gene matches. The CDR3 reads CASSLVDRESSYEQYF. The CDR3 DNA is TGTGCCAGCAGCTTGGTGGACAGGGAATCTTCCTACGAGCAGTACTTC.

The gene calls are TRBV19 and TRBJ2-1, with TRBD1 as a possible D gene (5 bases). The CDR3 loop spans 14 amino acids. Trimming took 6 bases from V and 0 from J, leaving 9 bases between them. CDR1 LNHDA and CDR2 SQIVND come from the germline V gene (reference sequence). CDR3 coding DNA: TGTGCCAGTAGGGACGACAGCTCCTACAATGAGCAGTTCTTC. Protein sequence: CASRDDSSYNEQFF.

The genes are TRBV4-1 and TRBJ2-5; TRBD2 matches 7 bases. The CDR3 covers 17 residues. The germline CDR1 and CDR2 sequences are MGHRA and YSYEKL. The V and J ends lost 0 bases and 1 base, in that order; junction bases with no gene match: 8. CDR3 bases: TGCGCCAGCAGCCAAGATCTACGAGGGAGGGTCCAAGAGACCCAGTACTTC. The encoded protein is CASSQDLRGRVQETQYF.

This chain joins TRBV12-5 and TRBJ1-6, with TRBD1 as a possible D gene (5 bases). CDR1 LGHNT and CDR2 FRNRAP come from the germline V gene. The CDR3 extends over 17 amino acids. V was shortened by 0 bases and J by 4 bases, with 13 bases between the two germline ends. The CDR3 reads CASGLVQLAGYNSPLHF. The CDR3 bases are TGTGCTAGTGGTTTGGTACAACTGGCAGGGTATAATTCACCCCTCCACTTT.

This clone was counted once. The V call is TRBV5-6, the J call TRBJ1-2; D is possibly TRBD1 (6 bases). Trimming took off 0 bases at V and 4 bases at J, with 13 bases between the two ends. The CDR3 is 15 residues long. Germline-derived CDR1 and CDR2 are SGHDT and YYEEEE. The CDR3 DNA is TGTGCCAGCAGCTTGGTGGGGGGGCGCGGCTATGGCTACACCTTC. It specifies CASSLVGGRGYGYTF.

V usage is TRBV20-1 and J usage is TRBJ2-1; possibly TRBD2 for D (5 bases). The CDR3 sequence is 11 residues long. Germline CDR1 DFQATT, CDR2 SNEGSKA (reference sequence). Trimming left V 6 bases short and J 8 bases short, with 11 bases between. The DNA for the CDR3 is TGCAGTGCAGCCAGGACTGATGAGCAGTTCTTC. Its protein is CSAARTDEQFF.

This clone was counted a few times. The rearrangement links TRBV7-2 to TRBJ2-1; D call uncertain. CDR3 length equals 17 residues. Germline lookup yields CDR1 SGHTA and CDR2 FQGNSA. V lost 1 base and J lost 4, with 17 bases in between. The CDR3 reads CASSLEWHGAPYNEQFF. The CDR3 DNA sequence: TGTGCCAGCAGCTTAGAATGGCACGGAGCTCCTTACAATGAGCAGTTCTTC. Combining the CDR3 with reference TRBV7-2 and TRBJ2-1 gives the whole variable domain GAGVSQSPSNKVTEKGKDVELRCDPISGHTALYWYRQSLGQGLEFLIYFQGNSAPDKSGLPSDRFSAERTGGSVSTLTIQRTQQEDSAVYLCASSLEWHGAPYNEQFFGPGTRLTVL.

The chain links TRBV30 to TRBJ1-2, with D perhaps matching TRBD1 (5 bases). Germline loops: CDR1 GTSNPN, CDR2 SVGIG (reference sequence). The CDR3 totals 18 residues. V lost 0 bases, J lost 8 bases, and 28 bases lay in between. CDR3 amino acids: CAWSVCLGCGPEKGGYTF. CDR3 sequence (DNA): TGTGCCTGGAGTGTATGTCTGGGATGTGGACCCGAAAAGGGGGGCTACACCTTC.

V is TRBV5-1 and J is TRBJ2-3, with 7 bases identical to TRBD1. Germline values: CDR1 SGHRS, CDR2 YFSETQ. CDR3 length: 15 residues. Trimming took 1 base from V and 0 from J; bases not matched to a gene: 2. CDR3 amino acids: CASSLRQGSTDTQYF. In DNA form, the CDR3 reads TGCGCCAGCAGCTTGCGACAGGGTAGCACAGATACGCAGTATTTT.

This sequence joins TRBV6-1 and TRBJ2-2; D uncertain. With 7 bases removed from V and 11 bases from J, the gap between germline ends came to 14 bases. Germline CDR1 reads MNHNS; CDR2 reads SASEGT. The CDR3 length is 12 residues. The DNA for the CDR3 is TGTGCCAGCAATTGTAGTGGTAGCGAGCTGTTTTTT. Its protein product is CASNCSGSELFF.

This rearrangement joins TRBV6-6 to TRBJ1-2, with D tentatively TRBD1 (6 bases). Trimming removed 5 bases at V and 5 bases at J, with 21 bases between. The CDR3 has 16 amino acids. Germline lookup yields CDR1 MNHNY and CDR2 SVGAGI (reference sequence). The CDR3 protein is CASSHNPPGHTYGYTF. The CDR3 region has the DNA TGTGCCAGCAGTCACAACCCACCGGGACACACGTATGGCTACACCTTC.

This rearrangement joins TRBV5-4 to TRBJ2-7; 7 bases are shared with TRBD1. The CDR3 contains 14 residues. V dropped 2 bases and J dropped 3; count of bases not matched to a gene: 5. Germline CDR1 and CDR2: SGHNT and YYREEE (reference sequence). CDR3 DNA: TGTGCCAGCAGCTTAAACGGGGACAGCTACGAGCAGTACTTC. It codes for CASSLNGDSYEQYF.

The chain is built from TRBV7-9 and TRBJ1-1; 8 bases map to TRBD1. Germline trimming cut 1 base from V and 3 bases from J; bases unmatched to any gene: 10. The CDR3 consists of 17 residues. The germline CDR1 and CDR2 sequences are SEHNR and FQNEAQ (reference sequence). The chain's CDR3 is CASSLGGQGGRDTEAFF. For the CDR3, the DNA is TGTGCCAGCAGCTTAGGTGGACAGGGAGGTCGGGACACTGAAGCTTTCTTT.

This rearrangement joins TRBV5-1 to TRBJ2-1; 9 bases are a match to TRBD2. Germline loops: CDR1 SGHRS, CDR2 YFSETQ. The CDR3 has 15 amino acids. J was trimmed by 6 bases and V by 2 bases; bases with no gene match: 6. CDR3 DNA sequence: TGCGCCAGCAGCTTTCTAGCGGGATCGTGCAATGAGCAGTTCTTC. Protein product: CASSFLAGSCNEQFF. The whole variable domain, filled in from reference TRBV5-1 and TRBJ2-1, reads KAGVTQTPRYLIKTRGQQVTLSCSPISGHRSVSWYQQTPGQGLQFLFEYFSETQRNKGNFPGRFSGRQFSNSRSEMNVSTLELGDSALYLCASSFLAGSCNEQFFGPGTRLTVL.